This T cell receptor beta chain was observed in a study of Ad26.COV2.S vaccination and SARS-CoV-2 variants. General observations from the study: Total responses of T cells may have been underestimated by the analyses of TCR breadth and depth. Recipients of either vaccine or placebo displayed similar breadth of non-spike TCRs.

Assay used: immunoSEQ multiplex PCR; TCRdb lists only in-frame clones, some missing. Here the sample spans about 480,000 clones, around 85% being singletons. Indicated treatment: around 19 received Ad26.COV2.S at low or high dose, single or two shots; about 5 received placebo; per-sample allocation not given. Collection of the samples took place on day 63 after the first injection of vaccine or placebo. Concerning this clone: Its specificity is unknown.

The specimen was peripheral blood, collected in a trial of Ad26.COV2.S vaccine versus placebo. The TCR comes from a person aged 18-60 years who received the Ad26.COV2.S COVID-19 vaccine or a placebo.

The CDR3 is CSGGAGANEQFF. CDR3 coding DNA: TGCAGCGGCGGGGCGGGAGCCAATGAGCAGTTCTTC. The gene calls are TRBV29-1 and TRBJ2-1; 7 bases are a match to TRBD2. This CDR3 is built from 12 residues. Germline V gene data show CDR1 as SQVTM and CDR2 as ANQGSEA. V lost 7 bases to trimming and J lost 6 bases; unmatched junction nucleotides: 6.